The clone carrying this T cell receptor (beta chain) was counted at least ten times. The target antigen is unknown. The lymph nodes were axillary draining lymph nodes from breast cancer patients. The data originate from a study of breast tumors, draining lymph nodes, adjacent tissues. Study-level results: Most tumor T cells seemingly derive from lymph node, then expand in tumor. That most tumor T cells come from lymph nodes remained unproven. Compared with lymph nodes, tumors were less diverse; compared with nontumor tissue, more.

Germline V gene sequence: CDR1 ENHRY, CDR2 SYGVKD. The CDR3 runs to 13 residues. V lost 7 bases and J lost 4; bases outside the gene matches: 6. Each CDR3 protein is one row after TCRdb ran MiXCR on the multiplex PCR reads. The sample holds 180,000 or so distinct CDR3 sequences, around a third seen once. The sample taken for sequencing was axillary lymph node tissue. V is TRBV10-3 and J is TRBJ1-2; 7 bases are shared with TRBD1. This receptor was identified in a female donor with breast cancer. Some clones in this sample may be carry-over from other donors' samples. The CDR3: CAINAGGFYGYTF. The CDR3 DNA reads as TGTGCCATCAACGCAGGGGGGTTCTATGGCTACACCTTC.